This T cell receptor beta chain was captured by sequencing in a study of shared clonotypes between healthy human individuals. Findings of the study overall: It was expected that sequencing depth would affect clonotype sharing among donors. Compared with clonotypes that all four donors shared, non-shared clonotypes had lower generation probabilities.

This clone appeared a few times. Its antigen is not identified. Other DNA sequences in the same sample also yield this CDR3. It was 200 to 250 ng DNA, about 30,000 T cell genomes, that sorted-subset replicate PCRs used. Sequencing was performed with immunoSEQ multiplex PCR; in TCRdb, only in-frame clones are kept and a portion is missing. The table has 1.6 million or so clones, around 97% seen once. This CDR3 region has 13 residues. V gave up 2 bases and J gave up 2 bases, with 1 base separating them. From germline, CDR1 is SGHNT and CDR2 YENEEA. The J gene is TRBJ2-6, the V gene TRBV11-3; D is unclear. The clonotype comes from a man aged 30-40 years in good health. The sample consisted of naive CD4+ T cells sorted from blood. Noted subset: CD45RA+ positively selected. This CDR3 is CASSLTGANVLTF. The CDR3 region has the DNA TGTGCCAGCAGCTTAACTGGGGCCAACGTCCTGACTTTC.